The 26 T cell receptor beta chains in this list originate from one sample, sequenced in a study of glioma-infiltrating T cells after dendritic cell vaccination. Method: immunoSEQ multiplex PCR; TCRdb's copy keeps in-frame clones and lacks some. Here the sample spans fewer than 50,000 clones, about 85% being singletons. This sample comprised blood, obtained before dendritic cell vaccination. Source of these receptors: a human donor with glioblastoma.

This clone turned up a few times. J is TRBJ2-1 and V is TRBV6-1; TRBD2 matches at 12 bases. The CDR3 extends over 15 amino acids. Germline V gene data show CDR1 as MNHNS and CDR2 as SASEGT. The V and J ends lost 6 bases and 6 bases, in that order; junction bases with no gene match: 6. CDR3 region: CASRATSGSLNEQFF. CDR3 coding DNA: TGTGCCAGCAGGGCGACTAGCGGGAGTCTCAATGAGCAGTTCTTC.

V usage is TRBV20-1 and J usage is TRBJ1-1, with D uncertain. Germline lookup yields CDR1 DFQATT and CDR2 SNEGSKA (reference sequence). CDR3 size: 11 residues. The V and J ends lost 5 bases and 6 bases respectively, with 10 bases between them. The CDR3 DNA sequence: TGCAGTGCTTCCGGGGTTCCTGAAGCTTTCTTT. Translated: CSASGVPEAFF.

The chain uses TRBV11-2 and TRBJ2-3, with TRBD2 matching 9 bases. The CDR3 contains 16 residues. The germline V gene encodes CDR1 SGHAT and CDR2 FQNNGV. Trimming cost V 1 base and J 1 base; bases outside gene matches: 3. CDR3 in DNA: TGTGCCAGCAGCTTAGTGGCTAGCGGGGGCACAGATACGCAGTATTTT. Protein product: CASSLVASGGTDTQYF.

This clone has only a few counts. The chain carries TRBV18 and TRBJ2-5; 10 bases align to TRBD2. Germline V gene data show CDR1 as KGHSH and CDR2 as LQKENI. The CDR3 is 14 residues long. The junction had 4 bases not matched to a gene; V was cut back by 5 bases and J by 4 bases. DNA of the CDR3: TGTGCCAGCTCAGAAACTAGCGGGGTAGAGACCCAGTACTTC. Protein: CASSETSGVETQYF.

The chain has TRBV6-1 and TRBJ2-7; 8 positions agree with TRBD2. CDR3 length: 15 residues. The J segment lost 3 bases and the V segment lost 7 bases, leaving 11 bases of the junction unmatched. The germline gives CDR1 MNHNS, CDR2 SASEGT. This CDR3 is CASIGGLAGLYEQYF. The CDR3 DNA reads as TGTGCCAGCATAGGAGGTCTAGCGGGTCTCTACGAGCAGTACTTC.

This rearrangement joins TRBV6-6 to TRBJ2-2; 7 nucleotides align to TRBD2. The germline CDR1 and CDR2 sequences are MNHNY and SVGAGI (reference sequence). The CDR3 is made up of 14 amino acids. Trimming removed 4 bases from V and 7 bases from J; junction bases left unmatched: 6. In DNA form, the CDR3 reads TGTGCCAGCAGTTCCGAGTGGGAGGGCGGGGAGCTGTTTTTT. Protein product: CASSSEWEGGELFF.

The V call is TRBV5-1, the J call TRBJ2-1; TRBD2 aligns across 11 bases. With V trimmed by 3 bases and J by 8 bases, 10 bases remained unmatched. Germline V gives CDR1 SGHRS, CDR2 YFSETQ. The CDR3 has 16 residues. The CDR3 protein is CASSSSLAGGPDEQFF. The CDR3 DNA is TGCGCCAGCAGCTCATCTTTAGCGGGAGGGCCGGATGAGCAGTTCTTC.

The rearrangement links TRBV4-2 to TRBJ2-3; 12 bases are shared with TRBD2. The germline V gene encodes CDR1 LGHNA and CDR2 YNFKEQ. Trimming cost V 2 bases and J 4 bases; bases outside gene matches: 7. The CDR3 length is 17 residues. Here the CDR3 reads CASSQSRLAGDADTQYF. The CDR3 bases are TGTGCCAGCAGCCAATCCCGACTAGCGGGGGACGCAGATACGCAGTATTTT.

The CDR3 DNA reads TGCGCCAGCAGATTTTGGGGGCACACCGGGGAGCTGTTTTTT. It encodes CASRFWGHTGELFF. This rearrangement joins TRBV5-1 to TRBJ2-2, with D possibly TRBD1 on 6 matching bases. In germline, CDR1 is SGHRS, CDR2 YFSETQ. The CDR3 loop spans 14 amino acids. The V end was cut by 5 bases, the J end by 3 bases, with 11 bases between.

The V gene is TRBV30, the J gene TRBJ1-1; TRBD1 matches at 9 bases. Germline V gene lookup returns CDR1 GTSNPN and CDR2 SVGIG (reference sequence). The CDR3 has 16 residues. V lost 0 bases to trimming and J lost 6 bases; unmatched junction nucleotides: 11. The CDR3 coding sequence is TGTGCCTGGAGTGTACCCCCGAACAGGGGGCACCCTGAAGCTTTCTTT. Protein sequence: CAWSVPPNRGHPEAFF.

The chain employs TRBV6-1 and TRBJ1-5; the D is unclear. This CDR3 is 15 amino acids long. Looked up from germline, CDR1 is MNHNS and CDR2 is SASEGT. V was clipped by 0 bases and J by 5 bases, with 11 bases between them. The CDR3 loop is CASSEAGGEHQPQHF. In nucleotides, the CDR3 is TGTGCCAGCAGTGAAGCGGGCGGGGAACATCAGCCCCAGCATTTT.

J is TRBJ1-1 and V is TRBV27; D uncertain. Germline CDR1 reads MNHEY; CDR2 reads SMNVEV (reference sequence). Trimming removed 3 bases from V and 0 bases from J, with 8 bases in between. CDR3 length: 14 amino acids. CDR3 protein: CASSFEGVNTEAFF. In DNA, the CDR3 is TGTGCCAGCAGTTTCGAGGGCGTGAACACTGAAGCTTTCTTT.

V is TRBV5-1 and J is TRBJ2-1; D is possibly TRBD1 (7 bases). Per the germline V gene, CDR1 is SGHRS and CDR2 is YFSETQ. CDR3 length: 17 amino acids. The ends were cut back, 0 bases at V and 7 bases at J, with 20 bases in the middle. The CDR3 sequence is CASSLELGRGANNEQFF. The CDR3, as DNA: TGCGCCAGCAGCTTGGAACTTGGCAGGGGGGCCAATAATGAGCAGTTCTTC.

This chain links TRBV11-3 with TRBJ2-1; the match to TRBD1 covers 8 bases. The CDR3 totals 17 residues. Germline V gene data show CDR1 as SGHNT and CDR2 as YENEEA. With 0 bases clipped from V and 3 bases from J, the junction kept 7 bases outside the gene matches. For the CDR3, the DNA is TGTGCCAGCAGCTTAGATGGACAGGGAAGGGGCTACAATGAGCAGTTCTTC. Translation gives CASSLDGQGRGYNEQFF. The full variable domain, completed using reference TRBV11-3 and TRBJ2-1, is EAGVVQSPRYKIIEKKQPVAFWCNPISGHNTLYWYLQNLGQGPELLIRYENEEAVDDSQLPKDRFSAERLKGVDSTLKIQPAELGDSAVYLCASSLDGQGRGYNEQFFGPGTRLTVL.

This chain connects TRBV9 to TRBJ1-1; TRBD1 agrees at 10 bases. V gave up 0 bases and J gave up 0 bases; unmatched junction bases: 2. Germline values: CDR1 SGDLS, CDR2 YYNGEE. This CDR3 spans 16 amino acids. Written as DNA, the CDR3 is TGTGCCAGCAGCGTAGGGGACAGGGGCCTGAACACTGAAGCTTTCTTT. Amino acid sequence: CASSVGDRGLNTEAFF.

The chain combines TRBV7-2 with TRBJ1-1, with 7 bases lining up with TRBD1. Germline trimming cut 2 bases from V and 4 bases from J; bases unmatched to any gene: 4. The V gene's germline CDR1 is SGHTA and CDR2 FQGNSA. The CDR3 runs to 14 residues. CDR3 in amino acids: CASSLPTGATEAFF. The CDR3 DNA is TGTGCCAGCAGCTTACCAACAGGGGCCACTGAAGCTTTCTTT.

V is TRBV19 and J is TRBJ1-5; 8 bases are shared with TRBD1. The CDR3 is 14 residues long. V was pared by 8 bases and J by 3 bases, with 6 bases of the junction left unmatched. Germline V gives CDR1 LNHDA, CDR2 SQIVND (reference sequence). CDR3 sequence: CASGDRRFNQPQHF. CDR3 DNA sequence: TGTGCCAGTGGGGACAGGCGATTCAATCAGCCCCAGCATTTT. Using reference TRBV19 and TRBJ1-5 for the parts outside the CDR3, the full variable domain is DGGITQSPKYLFRKEGQNVTLSCEQNLNHDAMYWYRQDPGQGLRLIYYSQIVNDFQKGDIAEGYSVSREKKESFPLTVTSAQKNPTAFYLCASGDRRFNQPQHFGDGTRLSIL.

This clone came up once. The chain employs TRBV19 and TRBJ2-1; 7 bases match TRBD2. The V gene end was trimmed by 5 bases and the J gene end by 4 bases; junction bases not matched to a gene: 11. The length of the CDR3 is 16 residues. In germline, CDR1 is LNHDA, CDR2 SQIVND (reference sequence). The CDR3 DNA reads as TGTGCCAGTAGTGCCTCGGGACTATCGGGATACAATGAGCAGTTCTTC. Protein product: CASSASGLSGYNEQFF.

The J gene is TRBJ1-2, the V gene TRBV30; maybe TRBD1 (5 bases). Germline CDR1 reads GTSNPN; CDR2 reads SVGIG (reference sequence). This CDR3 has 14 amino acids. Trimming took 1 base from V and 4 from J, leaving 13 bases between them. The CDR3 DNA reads TGTGCCTGGAGTGGCGGGGGACCGTTCTATGGCTACACCTTC. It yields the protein CAWSGGGPFYGYTF.

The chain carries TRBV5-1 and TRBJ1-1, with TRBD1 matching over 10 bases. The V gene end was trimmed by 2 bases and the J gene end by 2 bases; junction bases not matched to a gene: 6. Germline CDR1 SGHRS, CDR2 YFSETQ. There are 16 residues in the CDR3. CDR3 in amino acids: CASSLDRGPPNTEAFF. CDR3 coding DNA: TGCGCCAGCAGCTTAGACAGGGGGCCACCAAACACTGAAGCTTTCTTT.

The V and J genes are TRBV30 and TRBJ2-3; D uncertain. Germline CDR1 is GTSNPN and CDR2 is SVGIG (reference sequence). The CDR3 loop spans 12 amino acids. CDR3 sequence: CASSRYTDTQYF. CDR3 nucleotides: TGTGCGTCGTCGCGGTACACAGATACGCAGTATTTT.

This CDR3 is CASSISMGGTEAFF. The CDR3 DNA reads TGTGCCAGTAGTATCTCTATGGGAGGTACTGAAGCTTTCTTT. The V gene is TRBV19, the J gene TRBJ1-1, with D unclear. CDR1 is LNHDA, CDR2 SQIVND, per germline (reference sequence). The CDR3 has 14 residues. V lost 3 bases and J 5 bases, leaving 13 bases between the germline ends.

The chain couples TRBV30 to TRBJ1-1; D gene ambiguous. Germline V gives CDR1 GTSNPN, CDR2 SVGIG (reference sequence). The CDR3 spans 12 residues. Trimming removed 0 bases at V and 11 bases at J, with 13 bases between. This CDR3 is CAWSVSLPGAFF. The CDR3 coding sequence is TGTGCCTGGAGTGTATCGCTCCCCGGGGCTTTCTTT.

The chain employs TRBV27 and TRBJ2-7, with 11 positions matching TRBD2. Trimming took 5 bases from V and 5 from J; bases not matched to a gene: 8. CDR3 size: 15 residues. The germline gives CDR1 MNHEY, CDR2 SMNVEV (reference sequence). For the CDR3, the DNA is TGTGCCAGCAGTACACGACTAGCGGGATATAACGAGCAGTACTTC. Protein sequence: CASSTRLAGYNEQYF.

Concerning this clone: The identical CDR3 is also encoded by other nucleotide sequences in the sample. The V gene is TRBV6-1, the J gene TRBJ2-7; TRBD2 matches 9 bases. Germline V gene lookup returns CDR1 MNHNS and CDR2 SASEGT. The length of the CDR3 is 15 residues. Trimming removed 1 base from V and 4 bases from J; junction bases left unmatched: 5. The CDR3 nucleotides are TGTGCCAGCAGTGAAGGGCTAGCGGGGAGTTACGAGCAGTACTTC. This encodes CASSEGLAGSYEQYF.

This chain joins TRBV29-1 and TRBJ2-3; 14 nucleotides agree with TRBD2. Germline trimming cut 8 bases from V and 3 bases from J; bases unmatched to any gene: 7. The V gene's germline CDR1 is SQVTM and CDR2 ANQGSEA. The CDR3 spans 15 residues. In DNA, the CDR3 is TGCAGCCCCCGACTAGCGGGAGGGCCAACAGATACGCAGTATTTT. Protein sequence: CSPRLAGGPTDTQYF.